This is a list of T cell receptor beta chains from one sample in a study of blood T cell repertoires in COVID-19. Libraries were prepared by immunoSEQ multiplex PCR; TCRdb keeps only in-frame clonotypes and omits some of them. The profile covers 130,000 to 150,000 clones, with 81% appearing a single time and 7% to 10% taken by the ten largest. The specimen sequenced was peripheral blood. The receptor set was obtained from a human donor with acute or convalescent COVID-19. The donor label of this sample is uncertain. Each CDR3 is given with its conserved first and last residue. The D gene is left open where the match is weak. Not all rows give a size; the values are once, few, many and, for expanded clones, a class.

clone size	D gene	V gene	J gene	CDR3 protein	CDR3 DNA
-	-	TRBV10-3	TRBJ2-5	CAISEMTGGEETQYF	TGTGCCATCAGTGAAATGACCGGAGGTGAAGAGACCCAGTACTTC
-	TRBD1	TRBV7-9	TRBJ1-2	CASSLAQGDGYTF	TGTGCCAGCAGCTTAGCTCAGGGGGATGGCTACACCTTC
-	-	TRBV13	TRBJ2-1	CASSLGGDEQFF	TGTGCCAGCAGCTTAGGGGGCGATGAGCAGTTCTTC
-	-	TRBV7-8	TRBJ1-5	CASSLATPGNQPQHF	TGTGCCAGCAGCTTAGCCACCCCGGGGAATCAGCCCCAGCATTTT
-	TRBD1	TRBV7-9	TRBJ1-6	CASSSGTADSPLHF	TGTGCCAGCAGCTCCGGGACAGCTGACTCACCCCTCCACTTT
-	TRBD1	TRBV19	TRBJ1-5	CASSPDRGRRVSNQPQHF	TGTGCCAGTAGTCCGGACAGGGGGCGAAGGGTAAGCAATCAGCCCCAGCATTTT
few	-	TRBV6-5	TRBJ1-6	CASSYWKRTDSPLHF	TGTGCCAGCAGTTATTGGAAGCGGACGGATTCACCCCTCCACTTT
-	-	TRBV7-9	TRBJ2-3	CASLGLPSTDTQYF	TGTGCCAGCCTTGGACTTCCCAGCACAGATACGCAGTATTTT
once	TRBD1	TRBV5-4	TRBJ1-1	CASSLQGAPEAFF	TGTGCCAGCAGCTTACAGGGGGCCCCTGAAGCTTTCTTT
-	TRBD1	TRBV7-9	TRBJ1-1	CASRGPGGEAFF	TGTGCCAGCAGAGGGCCAGGGGGTGAAGCTTTCTTT
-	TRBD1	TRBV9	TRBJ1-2	CASSVDGAGGVYGYTF	TGTGCCAGCAGCGTAGATGGGGCAGGGGGCGTCTATGGCTACACCTTC
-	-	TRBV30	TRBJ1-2	CAWSQGDGGYTF	TGTGCCTGGAGTCAAGGGGATGGAGGCTACACCTTC
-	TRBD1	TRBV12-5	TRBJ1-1	CASGLVVRTQTLGGDKVNTEAFF	TGTGCTAGTGGTTTGGTGGTAAGAACTCAGACTTTAGGGGGCGATAAGGTGAACACTGAAGCTTTCTTT
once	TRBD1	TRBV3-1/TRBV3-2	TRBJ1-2	CASSQSSGQGYGYTF	TGTGCCAGCAGCCAATCTTCGGGACAGGGCTATGGCTACACCTTC
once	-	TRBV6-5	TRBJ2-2	CASSYGGASTGELFF	TGTGCCAGCAGTTACGGGGGGGCCAGCACCGGGGAGCTGTTTTTT
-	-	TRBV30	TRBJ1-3	CAFGLPQRAGNTIYF	TGTGCCTTTGGGCTTCCCCAGAGAGCTGGAAACACCATATATTTT
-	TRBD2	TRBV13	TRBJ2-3	CASSLRTSGGYRRTDTQYF	TGTGCCAGCAGCCTACGGACTAGCGGGGGGTACCGTCGCACAGATACGCAGTATTTT
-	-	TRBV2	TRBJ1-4	CASRETGFNEKLFF	TGTGCCAGCAGGGAGACAGGATTTAATGAAAAACTGTTTTTT
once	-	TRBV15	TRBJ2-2	CATSRDDYNTGELFF	TGTGCCACCAGCAGAGATGACTATAACACCGGGGAGCTGTTTTTT
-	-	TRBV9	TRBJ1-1	CASSATGVPEAFF	TGTGCCAGCAGCGCGACGGGGGTACCTGAAGCTTTCTTT
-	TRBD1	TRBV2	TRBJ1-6	CASTVYRGNSPLHF	TGTGCCAGCACCGTCTACAGGGGGAATTCACCCCTCCACTTT
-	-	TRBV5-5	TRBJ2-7	CASSAASYEQYF	TGTGCCAGCAGCGCCGCCAGCTACGAGCAGTACTTC
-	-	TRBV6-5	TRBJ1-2	CASTDTNYGYTF	TGTGCCAGCACCGACACGAACTATGGCTACACCTTC
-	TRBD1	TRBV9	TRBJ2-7	CASSVGQTPYEQYF	TGTGCCAGCAGCGTGGGACAGACTCCCTACGAGCAGTACTTC
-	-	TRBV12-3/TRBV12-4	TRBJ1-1	CASSFSMAEAFF	TGTGCCAGCAGTTTTTCTATGGCTGAAGCTTTCTTT
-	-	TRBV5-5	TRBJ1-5	CASSLDVIGVGNQPQHF	TGTGCCAGCAGCTTGGATGTTATAGGGGTGGGGAATCAGCCCCAGCATTTT
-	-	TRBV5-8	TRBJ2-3	CASSPHDWQGTQYF	TGTGCCAGCAGCCCCCATGATTGGCAGGGTACGCAGTATTTT
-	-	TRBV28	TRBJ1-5	CASSVQVSNQPQHF	TGTGCCAGCAGTGTACAGGTTAGCAATCAGCCCCAGCATTTT
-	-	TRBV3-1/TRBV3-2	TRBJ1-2	CASSQVPNYGYTF	TGTGCCAGCAGCCAAGTTCCGAACTATGGCTACACCTTC
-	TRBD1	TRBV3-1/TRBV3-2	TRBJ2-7	CASSRGGQGSYEQYF	TGTGCCAGCAGCCGGGGCGGACAGGGATCCTACGAGCAGTACTTC
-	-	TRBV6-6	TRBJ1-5	CASSPLGPEQPQHF	TGTGCCAGCAGCCCCCTGGGGCCTGAACAGCCCCAGCATTTT
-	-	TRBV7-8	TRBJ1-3	CASGASEGNTIYF	TGTGCCAGTGGGGCGAGTGAAGGAAACACCATATATTTT
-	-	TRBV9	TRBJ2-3	CASSVIGGTDTQYF	TGTGCCAGCAGCGTAATCGGGGGCACAGATACGCAGTATTTT
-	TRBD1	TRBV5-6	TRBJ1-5	CASSSRGQGVGNQPQHF	TGTGCCAGCAGCTCGAGGGGACAGGGGGTGGGCAATCAGCCCCAGCATTTT
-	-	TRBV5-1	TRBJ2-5	CASSLAPAGQETQYF	TGCGCCAGCAGCTTGGCTCCAGCGGGCCAAGAGACCCAGTACTTC
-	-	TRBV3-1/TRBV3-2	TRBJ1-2	CASSRGLQGSGYTF	TGTGCCAGCAGCCGCGGCTTACAAGGGAGTGGCTACACCTTC
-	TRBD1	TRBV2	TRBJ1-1	CASQGAHITEAFF	TGTGCCAGCCAGGGGGCGCATATCACTGAAGCTTTCTTT
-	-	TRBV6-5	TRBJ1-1	CASTGHLEAFF	TGTGCCAGTACGGGACACCTAGAAGCTTTCTTT
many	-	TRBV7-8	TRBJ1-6	CASSSPRGGPYNSPLHF	TGTGCCAGCAGCTCCCCTCGGGGGGGACCCTATAATTCACCCCTCCACTTT
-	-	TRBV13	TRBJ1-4	CASSLEGRKLFF	TGTGCCAGCAGCTTAGAGGGGAGGAAACTGTTTTTT
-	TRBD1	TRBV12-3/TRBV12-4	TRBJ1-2	CASSPQGAEGYTF	TGTGCCAGCAGTCCACAGGGGGCAGAAGGCTACACCTTC
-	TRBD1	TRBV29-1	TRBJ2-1	CSVRGHPSSYNEQFF	TGCAGCGTAAGGGGGCACCCGAGCTCCTACAATGAGCAGTTCTTC